The present T cell receptor beta chain was sequenced within a study of blood T cell repertoires in COVID-19. Overall study context: Samples of COVID-19 (acute and convalescent) were obtained from the United States, Italy and Spain.

The CDR3 runs to 13 residues. In germline, CDR1 is LGHDT, CDR2 YNNKEL (reference sequence). The V segment lost 8 bases and the J segment 4 bases; nucleotides outside the gene matches: 4. Up to 2 weeks before entering the study, exposed participants had met a COVID-19 case. Assay used: immunoSEQ multiplex PCR; TCRdb lists only in-frame clones, some missing. The sample shows about 270,000 clones, around 93% of them seen only once. The J gene is TRBJ1-2, the V gene TRBV3-1 (or the pseudogene TRBV3-2); TRBD1 matches at 10 bases. The sequenced material came from PBMCs or T cells enriched from blood (not recorded which). This TCR was recovered from a middle-aged man who had been exposed to COVID-19. The CDR3 region has the DNA TGTGCCAGCTTGGGACAGGGGATCTATGGCTACACCTTC. Translation: CASLGQGIYGYTF.